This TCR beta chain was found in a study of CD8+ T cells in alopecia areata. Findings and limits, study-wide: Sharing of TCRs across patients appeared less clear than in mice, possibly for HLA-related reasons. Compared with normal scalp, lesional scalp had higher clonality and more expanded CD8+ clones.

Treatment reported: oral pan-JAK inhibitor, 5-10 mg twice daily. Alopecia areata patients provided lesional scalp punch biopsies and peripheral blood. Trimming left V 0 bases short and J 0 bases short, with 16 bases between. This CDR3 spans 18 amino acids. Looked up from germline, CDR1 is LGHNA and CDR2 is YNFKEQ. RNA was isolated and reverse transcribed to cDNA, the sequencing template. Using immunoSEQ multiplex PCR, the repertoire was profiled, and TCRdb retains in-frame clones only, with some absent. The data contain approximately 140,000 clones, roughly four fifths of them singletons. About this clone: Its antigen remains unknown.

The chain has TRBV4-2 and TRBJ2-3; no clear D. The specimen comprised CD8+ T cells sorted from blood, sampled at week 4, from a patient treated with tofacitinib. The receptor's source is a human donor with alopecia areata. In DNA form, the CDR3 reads TGTGCCAGCAGCCAAGAAGGGTACCAGATAAGTAGCACAGATACGCAGTATTTT. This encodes CASSQEGYQISSTDTQYF.